Listed below are T cell receptor beta chains from one sample, sequenced in a study of CXCR3-negative and CXCR3-positive naive CD8 T cells. No DNA is given; TCRdb re-called the 5' RACE reads and lists each CDR3 protein once. The sample totals under 45,000 distinct CDR3 sequences. Sequenced input: memory CD8+ T cells from blood. The receptors shown here come from a human donor in good health. Some clones in this sample may be carry-over from other donors' samples. Each CDR3 is given with its conserved first and last residue. Clone size is not always given. Where it is, it says once, few, many or a class for expanded clones.

abundance | j_gene | v_gene | CDR3aa
- | TRBJ2-7 | TRBV7-9 | CASSPTRGWPFSDEQYF
medium-sized | TRBJ2-1 | TRBV11-3 | CASSLRGHNEQFF
- | TRBJ2-1 | TRBV4-2 | CASSPEFSSYNEQFF
- | TRBJ2-3 | TRBV9 | CASSSDRDDTQYF
- | TRBJ2-5 | TRBV6-2/TRBV6-3 | CASSSPETQYF
- | TRBJ1-5 | TRBV10-3 | CAIRVTFRDSNQPQHF
- | TRBJ2-7 | TRBV29-1 | CSAGTSGLSYEQYF
- | TRBJ1-1 | TRBV28 | CASSLGENTEAFF
- | TRBJ2-5 | TRBV28 | CASRRRETQYF
- | TRBJ1-1 | TRBV9 | CASSINTGTVGDEAFF
- | TRBJ1-5 | TRBV5-1 | CASSPEGVSNQPQHF
- | TRBJ1-5 | TRBV15 | CATSSENQPQHF
- | TRBJ2-2 | TRBV10-3 | CAISRARDGPGELFF
- | TRBJ2-1 | TRBV29-1 | CSVDVGVGEQFF
- | TRBJ2-7 | TRBV5-6 | CASSYGQGANYEQYF
- | TRBJ2-2 | TRBV2 | CASTPGGGTGELFF
- | TRBJ2-7 | TRBV28 | CASTSTSYEQYF
- | TRBJ1-5 | TRBV15 | CATSTDRDHQPQHF
- | TRBJ1-2 | TRBV20-1 | CSARDDRGQSYGYTF
- | TRBJ2-7 | TRBV7-6 | CASSAGGGGIYEQYF
- | TRBJ2-1 | TRBV7-6 | CASSLAGHLNEQFF
- | TRBJ2-4 | TRBV29-1 | CSVEDLGRQGKNIQYF
- | TRBJ1-2 | TRBV6-5 | CASSATGYYGYTF
- | TRBJ2-7 | TRBV23-1 | CASSQLVRRGREQYF
- | TRBJ2-7 | TRBV29-1 | CSVEVVGDLSSYEQYF
- | TRBJ1-1 | TRBV27 | CASSSPRQGERGTEAFF
- | TRBJ1-4 | TRBV7-9 | CASSPTGQGNEKLFF
- | TRBJ2-7 | TRBV9 | CASSIGQAYEQYF
- | TRBJ2-3 | TRBV7-6 | CASSRGPLPGQESDTQYF
- | TRBJ2-5 | TRBV20-1 | CSAREDKQETQYF
- | TRBJ2-7 | TRBV5-1 | CASSLPNSYEQYF
- | TRBJ2-1 | TRBV5-1 | CASSLAEASDSHEQFF
- | TRBJ2-1 | TRBV12-3/TRBV12-4 | CASSSHSDNEQFF
- | TRBJ2-7 | TRBV27 | CASSIRIGFYEQYF
- | TRBJ1-2 | TRBV6-6 | CASSVGADGYTF
- | TRBJ2-7 | TRBV27 | CASSFTSGQLREQYF
- | TRBJ1-2 | TRBV12-3/TRBV12-4 | CASSPGTGPSSYTF
- | TRBJ1-1 | TRBV6-5 | CASSYGTGSRAFF
- | TRBJ2-5 | TRBV4-1 | CASSLTNLPGQGYETQYF
- | TRBJ2-5 | TRBV29-1 | CSATGTRLETQYF
- | TRBJ1-1 | TRBV28 | CASSSTGALGVWNTEAFF
- | TRBJ2-1 | TRBV10-3 | CATQTGRETYNEQFF